Listed below are T cell receptor beta chains from one sample, sequenced in a study of T cell repertoires in cytomegalovirus infection. TCRdb redid the calling of the reads with MiXCR, one entry per CDR3 protein. The table has 350,000 to 450,000 distinct CDR3 sequences, about a sixth seen once. The sample comprised PBMCs. These receptors came from a human donor in good health (CMV status not recorded). Some clones in this sample may be carry-over from other donors' samples. CDR3s include the opening cysteine and the closing phenylalanine or tryptophan. Each record gives: clone size, J gene, V gene, D gene, CDR3 DNA, CDR3 protein. The D gene is left open where the match is weak. Only part of the rows carry a size: once, few, many, or a class if the clone is expanded.

abundance: few; j_gene: TRBJ1-5; v_gene: TRBV24-1; d_gene: NA; CDR3nt: TGTGCCACCAGCGGGCGGGAAAGCAATCAGCCCCAGCATTTT; CDR3aa: CATSGRESNQPQHF
abundance: once; j_gene: TRBJ1-5; v_gene: TRBV20-1; d_gene: NA; CDR3nt: TGCAGTGCTAGAGATAGTCCCCCCCGATGGGATCAGCCCCAGCATTTT; CDR3aa: CSARDSPPRWDQPQHF
abundance: NA; j_gene: TRBJ2-7; v_gene: TRBV5-1; d_gene: NA; CDR3nt: TGCGCCAGCAGCTCGTACAGAGGTCGAGACGAGCAGTACTTC; CDR3aa: CASSSYRGRDEQYF
abundance: many; j_gene: TRBJ2-3; v_gene: TRBV27; d_gene: NA; CDR3nt: TGTGCCAGCAGTTTATCGGACCTTATCCCAGATACGCAGTATTTT; CDR3aa: CASSLSDLIPDTQYF
abundance: NA; j_gene: TRBJ2-2; v_gene: TRBV20-1; d_gene: TRBD1; CDR3nt: TGCAGTGCTAGAGTCGGTGTTAACAGGGGTTCGGCCACCGGGGAGCTGTTTTTT; CDR3aa: CSARVGVNRGSATGELFF
abundance: many; j_gene: TRBJ2-3; v_gene: TRBV7-8; d_gene: NA; CDR3nt: TGTGCCAGCAGCTTATTTACAAGCACAGATACGCAGTATTTT; CDR3aa: CASSLFTSTDTQYF
abundance: few; j_gene: TRBJ1-1; v_gene: TRBV12-3/TRBV12-4; d_gene: NA; CDR3nt: TGTGCCAGCAGTGCAAGGGGGGTATCTTCTCGTGCTTTCTTT; CDR3aa: CASSARGVSSRAFF
abundance: few; j_gene: TRBJ1-1; v_gene: TRBV20-1; d_gene: NA; CDR3nt: TGCAGTGCCCCATTCGGCAGGATGAGAGCCGAAGCTTTCTTT; CDR3aa: CSAPFGRMRAEAFF
abundance: NA; j_gene: TRBJ1-5; v_gene: TRBV28; d_gene: TRBD1; CDR3nt: TGTGCCAGCCGGACAGGGGGAGAGGGCCAGCCCCAGCATTTT; CDR3aa: CASRTGGEGQPQHF
abundance: many; j_gene: TRBJ2-3; v_gene: TRBV7-8; d_gene: NA; CDR3nt: TGTGCCAGCAGCTCAGTAGGCTCTTCCGGGGGCACAGATACGCAGTATTTT; CDR3aa: CASSSVGSSGGTDTQYF
abundance: few; j_gene: TRBJ2-7; v_gene: TRBV29-1; d_gene: NA; CDR3nt: TGCAGCGTTGAGACCCCTGCGGGAAAAATCTACGAGCAGTACTTC; CDR3aa: CSVETPAGKIYEQYF
abundance: few; j_gene: TRBJ2-7; v_gene: TRBV27; d_gene: NA; CDR3nt: TGTGCCAGCAGTAGCCGGGACCCGCTCTACGAGCAGTACTTC; CDR3aa: CASSSRDPLYEQYF
abundance: NA; j_gene: TRBJ1-1; v_gene: TRBV2; d_gene: NA; CDR3nt: TGTGCCAGCAGGGATGACAGCCATGAAGCTTTCTTT; CDR3aa: CASRDDSHEAFF
abundance: NA; j_gene: TRBJ2-5; v_gene: TRBV20-1; d_gene: NA; CDR3nt: TGCGGATGGAGGGTACAAGAGACCCAGTACTTC; CDR3aa: CGWRVQETQYF
abundance: once; j_gene: TRBJ1-3; v_gene: TRBV28; d_gene: TRBD1; CDR3nt: TGTGCCAGCAGACCGACAGGGACTGGAAACACCATATATTTT; CDR3aa: CASRPTGTGNTIYF
abundance: NA; j_gene: TRBJ1-1; v_gene: TRBV29-1; d_gene: NA; CDR3nt: TGCAGCGTTGGATGGCGGGCGAACACTGAAGCTTTCTTT; CDR3aa: CSVGWRANTEAFF
abundance: many; j_gene: TRBJ2-7; v_gene: TRBV10-3; d_gene: TRBD2; CDR3nt: TGTGCCATCAGTGAGGCCCTAGCGGGAGGCTCATACGAGCAGTACTTC; CDR3aa: CAISEALAGGSYEQYF
abundance: many; j_gene: TRBJ2-3; v_gene: TRBV7-9; d_gene: NA; CDR3nt: TGTGCCAGCAGCCGCGAAGATACGCAGTATTTT; CDR3aa: CASSREDTQYF
abundance: NA; j_gene: TRBJ2-3; v_gene: TRBV9; d_gene: NA; CDR3nt: TGTGCCAGCAGGGCCGGGACCTCAGATACGCAGTATTTT; CDR3aa: CASRAGTSDTQYF
abundance: many; j_gene: TRBJ1-1; v_gene: TRBV7-2; d_gene: NA; CDR3nt: TGTGCCTCAGGGACTGCAGGCGTCTCAACTGAAGCTTTCTTT; CDR3aa: CASGTAGVSTEAFF
abundance: few; j_gene: TRBJ2-3; v_gene: TRBV6-1; d_gene: NA; CDR3nt: TGTGCCAGCAGTGAGGTTGACTGGGATACGCAGTATTTT; CDR3aa: CASSEVDWDTQYF
abundance: NA; j_gene: TRBJ2-7; v_gene: TRBV29-1; d_gene: NA; CDR3nt: TGCAGCGTTGCGGCAGGCTCCTACGAGCAGTACTTC; CDR3aa: CSVAAGSYEQYF
abundance: NA; j_gene: TRBJ1-4; v_gene: TRBV5-6; d_gene: TRBD1; CDR3nt: TGTGCCAGCAGCTCCGGACAGGTTACCGAAAAACTGTTTTTT; CDR3aa: CASSSGQVTEKLFF
abundance: NA; j_gene: TRBJ1-1; v_gene: TRBV10-2; d_gene: NA; CDR3nt: TGCGCCAGCAGTGAGTCTGTAATAGAGTGGACTGAAGCTTTCTTT; CDR3aa: CASSESVIEWTEAFF
abundance: NA; j_gene: TRBJ2-1; v_gene: TRBV18; d_gene: TRBD1; CDR3nt: TGTGCCAGCTCACTTTCCGGACAGGATTACAATGAGCAGTTCTTC; CDR3aa: CASSLSGQDYNEQFF
abundance: few; j_gene: TRBJ1-4; v_gene: TRBV3-1; d_gene: NA; CDR3nt: TGTGCCAGCAGCCCAGGGTCACGCGAAAAACTGTTTTTT; CDR3aa: CASSPGSREKLFF
abundance: few; j_gene: TRBJ2-5; v_gene: TRBV12-3/TRBV12-4; d_gene: NA; CDR3nt: TGTGCCAGCAAACCCCGGGGTCGCTACCAAGAGACCCAGTACTTC; CDR3aa: CASKPRGRYQETQYF
abundance: few; j_gene: TRBJ2-2; v_gene: TRBV6-2/TRBV6-3; d_gene: NA; CDR3nt: TGTGCCAGCAGTTACGGTCTAACGAGGGCCGGGGAGCTGTTTTTT; CDR3aa: CASSYGLTRAGELFF
abundance: many; j_gene: TRBJ2-7; v_gene: TRBV6-6; d_gene: TRBD1; CDR3nt: TGTGCCAGCAGTTTGACACCATCCCCGACAGGGACGGACGAGCAGTACTTC; CDR3aa: CASSLTPSPTGTDEQYF
abundance: few; j_gene: TRBJ1-5; v_gene: TRBV28; d_gene: NA; CDR3nt: TGTGCCAGCAGTTTAAGAACTCAAGCTCAGCCCCAGCATTTT; CDR3aa: CASSLRTQAQPQHF
abundance: few; j_gene: TRBJ1-5; v_gene: TRBV2; d_gene: NA; CDR3nt: TGTGCCAGCAGTGAAGAGGGACCGACGGGTCAGCCCCAGCATTTT; CDR3aa: CASSEEGPTGQPQHF
abundance: NA; j_gene: TRBJ2-3; v_gene: TRBV2; d_gene: TRBD2; CDR3nt: TGTGCCAGCAGTGGGGAGGGTACGCAGTATTTT; CDR3aa: CASSGEGTQYF
abundance: many; j_gene: TRBJ2-1; v_gene: TRBV7-2; d_gene: NA; CDR3nt: TGTGCCAGCAGCTTAGCGGGGGGGCCGGGGTTTGAGCAGTTCTTC; CDR3aa: CASSLAGGPGFEQFF
abundance: many; j_gene: TRBJ2-6; v_gene: TRBV7-2; d_gene: NA; CDR3nt: TGTGCCAGCACCTCCGGGGGGCCCGAAGGGGCCAACGTCCTGACTTTC; CDR3aa: CASTSGGPEGANVLTF
abundance: NA; j_gene: TRBJ2-2; v_gene: TRBV7-9; d_gene: NA; CDR3nt: TGTGCCAGCAGACAGGGCCGGGCGAACACCGGGGAGCTGTTTTTT; CDR3aa: CASRQGRANTGELFF
abundance: NA; j_gene: TRBJ2-5; v_gene: TRBV6-6; d_gene: NA; CDR3nt: TGTGCCAGCAGTTACCCGATGTTTGGAGAGACCCAGTACTTC; CDR3aa: CASSYPMFGETQYF
abundance: many; j_gene: TRBJ1-1; v_gene: TRBV5-5; d_gene: NA; CDR3nt: TGTGCCAGCAGCTTGGCCGGAATATCCACTGAAGCTTTCTTT; CDR3aa: CASSLAGISTEAFF
abundance: few; j_gene: TRBJ2-1; v_gene: TRBV6-1; d_gene: TRBD1; CDR3nt: TGTGCCAGCAGTATCCCGGGACAGGACAATGAGCAGTTCTTC; CDR3aa: CASSIPGQDNEQFF
abundance: once; j_gene: TRBJ2-2; v_gene: TRBV7-8; d_gene: TRBD2; CDR3nt: TGTGCCAGCAGCTCGGGACTAGCGGGAGCATCGGCAATGGCCGGGGAGCTGTTTTTT; CDR3aa: CASSSGLAGASAMAGELFF
abundance: NA; j_gene: TRBJ1-4; v_gene: TRBV18; d_gene: TRBD1; CDR3nt: TGTGCCAGCTCACCACTTTACAGGGGCGAAAAACTGTTTTTT; CDR3aa: CASSPLYRGEKLFF
abundance: NA; j_gene: TRBJ2-7; v_gene: TRBV20-1; d_gene: TRBD1; CDR3nt: TGCAGTGCTGCCCACAGGGGAACCTACGAGCAGTACTTC; CDR3aa: CSAAHRGTYEQYF
abundance: NA; j_gene: TRBJ2-3; v_gene: TRBV12-3/TRBV12-4; d_gene: TRBD2; CDR3nt: TGTGCCAGCACCCCCCGGGGGGGGGCCGATGATACGCAGTATTTT; CDR3aa: CASTPRGGADDTQYF